One and the same sample provided the 9 T cell receptor beta chains below, sequenced in a study of blood T cell repertoires in COVID-19. Sequenced by immunoSEQ multiplex PCR; TCRdb stores in-frame clones only, minus some. This table holds approximately 70,000 clones, 70% to 90% found once. Input material: peripheral blood. These receptors originate from a woman aged 50 to 65 with COVID-19, enrolled during active disease.

The chain uses TRBV5-1 and TRBJ1-4, with 8 bases lining up with TRBD1. CDR1 and CDR2 (germline): SGHRS, YFSETQ. The CDR3 loop spans 14 amino acids. The V and J ends lost 4 bases and 7 bases, in that order; junction bases with no gene match: 6. CDR3 amino acids: CASSLRGPGEKLFF. The DNA for the CDR3 is TGCGCCAGCAGCCTCAGGGGGCCAGGTGAAAAACTGTTTTTT.

The V call is TRBV24-1, the J call TRBJ2-2; D is uncertain. The CDR3 spans 13 residues. The V end lost 5 bases, the J end lost 2 bases, and 5 bases lay between the germline ends. Germline assignment: CDR1 KGHDR and CDR2 SFDVKD. In nucleotides, the CDR3 is TGTGCCACCAGTGCCCTCAACACCGGGGAGCTGTTTTTT. Translated: CATSALNTGELFF.

The chain recombines TRBV6-5 with TRBJ1-1; D is unclear. The CDR3 runs 11 residues. The ends were cut back, 7 bases at V and 7 bases at J, with 10 bases in the middle. Germline V gene lookup returns CDR1 MNHEY and CDR2 SVGAGI. This CDR3 reads CASIFGGEAFF. The CDR3 DNA reads TGTGCCAGCATCTTCGGAGGTGAAGCTTTCTTT.

The chain joins TRBV5-6 to TRBJ1-4; D may be TRBD1 (6 bases). CDR3 length: 14 amino acids. Germline CDR1 SGHDT, CDR2 YYEEEE. V dropped 4 bases and J dropped 7 bases, with 14 bases sitting between them. CDR3 DNA sequence: TGTGCCAGCAGCCCAGGGGTATCTCGTGAAAAACTGTTTTTT. It encodes CASSPGVSREKLFF.

The chain is built from TRBV5-1 and TRBJ2-3; 7 bases agree with TRBD2. This CDR3 spans 14 amino acids. V gave up 2 bases and J gave up 0 bases; unmatched junction bases: 0. The V gene's germline CDR1 is SGHRS and CDR2 YFSETQ. CDR3 nucleotide sequence: TGCGCCAGCAGCTTACTAGCGAGCACAGATACGCAGTATTTT. Protein: CASSLLASTDTQYF.

V and J are TRBV3-1 (or the pseudogene TRBV3-2) and TRBJ2-1; weak D call: TRBD2 (6 bases). Per the germline V gene, CDR1 is LGHDT and CDR2 is YNNKEL (reference sequence). The CDR3 length is 13 residues. The V and J ends lost 4 bases and 13 bases respectively, with 17 bases between them. The CDR3 spells CASSPAVGTPQFF. Here the CDR3 DNA reads TGTGCCAGCAGCCCCGCAGTGGGGACTCCCCAGTTCTTC.

The gene calls are TRBV3-1 (or the pseudogene TRBV3-2) and TRBJ2-7, with D possibly TRBD1 on 6 matching bases. This CDR3 spans 16 amino acids. Germline assignment: CDR1 LGHDT and CDR2 YNNKEL (reference sequence). V lost 1 base and J 0 bases, leaving 13 bases between the germline ends. The CDR3, as DNA: TGTGCCAGCAGCCAAGCGTCGGACAGAAACTCCTACGAGCAGTACTTC. Protein: CASSQASDRNSYEQYF.

J is TRBJ2-7 and V is TRBV28, with D possibly being TRBD1 (6 bases). V gave up 3 bases and J gave up 6 bases, with 6 bases separating them. This CDR3 has 11 amino acids. Looked up from germline, CDR1 is MDHEN and CDR2 is SYDVKM. CDR3 sequence (DNA): TGTGCCAGCAGTTTGACAGGCGAGCAGTACTTC. Its protein product is CASSLTGEQYF.

The J gene is TRBJ1-2, the V gene TRBV7-9; TRBD1 aligns across 7 bases. This CDR3 has 13 residues. Germline CDR1 and CDR2: SEHNR and FQNEAQ (reference sequence). V was clipped by 3 bases and J by 7 bases; unmatched bases: 5. The CDR3 coding sequence is TGTGCCAGCAGCTTCGGACAGGCCCCTGGCTACACCTTC. This translates into CASSFGQAPGYTF.